This T cell receptor beta chain is drawn from a study of CD8 T cells in Susac syndrome (dated by TCRdb to between 2017 and 2020). About the investigation overall: Repertoire sequencing was used to test whether CD8+ T cell activation and differentiation in Susac syndrome was antigen driven. The study compared CD8+ T cell repertoire clonality among 11 to 12 healthy donors, 14 Susac syndrome patients and approximately 16 multiple sclerosis patients.

RNA was extracted using the RNeasy kit, and roughly 0.5 to 1 microgram was reverse transcribed with random hexamers. The immunoSEQ multiplex PCR assay, which covers 54 Vbeta and 13 Jbeta segments, was used to amplify TCR beta CDR3 regions. PCR amplification bias was corrected by using a synthetic template baseline for primer optimization and computational correction. On the study's bioinformatics: Reads were assigned to V, D and J genes according to IMGT and analyzed in immunoSEQ Analyzer, with only productive sequences retained. To calculate clonality, Shannon entropy was normalized by log2 of the number of productive unique sequences and then subtracted from one. For each patient and control, public and private clones were evaluated among the 100 most prevalent clones. Clones were defined as Susac-specific if absent from the healthy and MS cohorts, from 1052 published viral clones and from other ImmuneACCESS disease sequences. The public sequencing data were trimmed at Q25 with fastp and processed into clonotypes with MiXCR by TCRdb, which kept only in-frame beta chains. Rows are unified per CDR3 protein, each entry keeping the most common DNA and genes. TCRdb assigned the V and J calls; the authors' analysis was not used. The sample table records 55,000 to 70,000 distinct CDR3 sequences; about 95% of these occur just once. The ten largest account for about 0.22% of the sample.

About this clonotype: This clone's antigen is unknown. Nothing much larger sits one base from this clone, and base qualities are not available.

Inclusive of the bounding cysteine and phenylalanine, the CDR3 is 14 residues long. The CDR3 DNA has 42 bases and is translated from base 1. Per the germline V gene, SGHRS is the CDR1 and YFSETQ is the CDR2. V loses 4 bases at its end and J loses 5 bases; junction bases beyond the gene matches: 5. High-throughput TCR beta sequencing profiled peripheral blood CD8+ and CD4+ T cells from healthy donors, Susac syndrome patients and multiple sclerosis patients. Healthy donors were included as age- and sex-matched controls. CD8+ TEMRA cells were enriched by FACS, while bulk CD8+ and CD4+ T cells were purified by magnetic negative isolation. Blood was collected in EDTA tubes and processed within 24 hours, with PBMCs isolated through density gradient centrifugation. PBMCs intended for TCR sequencing were cryopreserved in liquid nitrogen and were subsequently thawed in a 37 degrees C water bath. The sorted or isolated CD4+, CD8+ and CD8+ TEMRA cells reached a purity of at least 90%.

Results and caveats for the whole study, not just this receptor: The number of individuals in the TCR sequencing and HLA analysis was recognized as being relatively small.

The V and J genes are TRBV5-1 and TRBJ2-3, with 9 bases aligning to TRBD1. The source is a human donor in good health. The sample comprised CD8+ T cells from PBMCs. The DNA is TGCGCCAGCAGCCCGGGACAGGGTGGAGATACGCAGTATTTT. This gives the protein CASSPGQGGDTQYF.